This TCR beta chain was found in a study of cytomegalovirus exposure and HLA in healthy donors. The ends were cut back, 0 bases at V and 0 bases at J, with 8 bases in the middle. The CDR3 is made up of 15 amino acids. Germline lookup yields CDR1 MNHEY and CDR2 SVGAGI. Vbeta (60) and Jbeta (13) primers were used in the PCR. Profiled with immunoSEQ multiplex PCR; TCRdb holds only in-frame clones, not every one. The table has around 59,000 clones, 80% seen once. Sequenced: PBMCs. The chain combines TRBV6-5 with TRBJ2-5; D ambiguous. The clonotype was recovered from a woman in her 40s in good health and CMV-seronegative. CDR3 in amino acids: CASSYSVVYQETQYF. DNA of the CDR3: TGTGCCAGCAGTTACTCGGTAGTGTACCAAGAGACCCAGTACTTC.